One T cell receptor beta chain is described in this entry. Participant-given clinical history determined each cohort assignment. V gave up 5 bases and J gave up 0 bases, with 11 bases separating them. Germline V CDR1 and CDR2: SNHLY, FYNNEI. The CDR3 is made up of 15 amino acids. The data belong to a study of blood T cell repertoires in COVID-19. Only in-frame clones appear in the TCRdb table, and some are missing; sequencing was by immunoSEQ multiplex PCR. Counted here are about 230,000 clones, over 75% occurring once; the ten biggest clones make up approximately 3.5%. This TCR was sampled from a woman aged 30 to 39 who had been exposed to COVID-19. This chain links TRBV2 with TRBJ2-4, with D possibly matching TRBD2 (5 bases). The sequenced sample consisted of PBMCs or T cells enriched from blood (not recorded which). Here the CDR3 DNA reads TGTGCCAGCAGTCCGGGGTGGGAAGCCAAAAACATTCAGTACTTC. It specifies CASSPGWEAKNIQYF. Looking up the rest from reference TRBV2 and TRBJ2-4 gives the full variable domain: EPEVTQTPSHQVTQMGQEVILRCVPISNHLYFYWYRQILGQKVEFLVSFYNNEISEKSEIFDDQFSVERPDGSNFTLKIRSTKLEDSAMYFCASSPGWEAKNIQYFGAGTRLSVL.